This TCR beta chain was captured in a study of CD8 T cell repertoires and HIV-1 epitope variants. Study at large: Twenty-five autologous and known Gag and Nef epitope variant peptides each stimulated T cells separately.

V lost 0 bases, J lost 0 bases, and 11 bases lay in between. The CDR3 has 16 residues. Germline assignment: CDR1 SGDLS and CDR2 YYNGEE. TCR beta CDR3 was sequenced at survey depth on immunoSEQ. Sequencing used immunoSEQ multiplex PCR; TCRdb keeps in-frame clones, though not all of them. Among 4,500 to 7,000 clones listed, about 65% were seen once. To note about this clone: Its antigen remains unidentified.

The specimen was cultured CD8+ T cells derived from PBMCs. The rearrangement joins TRBV9 to TRBJ2-3; possibly TRBD2 for D (7 bases). The clonotype was recovered from a male donor with HIV. CDR3 region: CASSVGGGASTDTQYF. CDR3 sequence (DNA): TGTGCCAGCAGCGTAGGAGGGGGGGCTAGCACAGATACGCAGTATTTT.